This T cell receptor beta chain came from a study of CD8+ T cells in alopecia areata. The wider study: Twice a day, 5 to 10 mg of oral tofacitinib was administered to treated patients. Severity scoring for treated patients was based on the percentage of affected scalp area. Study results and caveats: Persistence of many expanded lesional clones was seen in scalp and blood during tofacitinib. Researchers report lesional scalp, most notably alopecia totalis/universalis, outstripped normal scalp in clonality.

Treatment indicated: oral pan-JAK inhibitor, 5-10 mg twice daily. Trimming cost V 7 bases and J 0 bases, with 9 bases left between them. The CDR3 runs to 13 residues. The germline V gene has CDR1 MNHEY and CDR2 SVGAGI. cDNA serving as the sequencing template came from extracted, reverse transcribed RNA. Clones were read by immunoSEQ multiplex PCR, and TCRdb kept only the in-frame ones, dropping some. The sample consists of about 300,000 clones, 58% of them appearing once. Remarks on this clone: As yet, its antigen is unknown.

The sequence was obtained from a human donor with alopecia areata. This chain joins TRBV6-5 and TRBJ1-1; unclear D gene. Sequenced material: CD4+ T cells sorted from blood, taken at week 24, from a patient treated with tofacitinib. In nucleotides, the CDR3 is TGTGCCAGCATAAAGGAGCTGAACACTGAAGCTTTCTTT. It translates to CASIKELNTEAFF.